The 19 T cell receptor beta chains reported below all come from one sample, sequenced in a study of blood T cells in healthy people across ages. Using a J-beta primer mix together with a sample-barcoded 5' primer, a second PCR was run for 7 to 11 cycles. TCRdb re-called the 5' RACE reads through MiXCR, storing one row per CDR3 protein. The data hold 850,000 or so distinct CDR3 sequences, with about 28% observed a single time. Sequenced sample: blood. Receptor source: a woman at least 80 years old in good health.

The CDR3: CASSFRQVVSGNTIYF. CDR3 bases: TGTGCCAGCAGCTTCCGACAGGTCGTCTCTGGAAACACCATATATTTT. The rearrangement links TRBV7-2 to TRBJ1-3, with D perhaps TRBD1 (6 bases). Germline CDR1 SGHTA, CDR2 FQGNSA. Trimming cost V 3 bases and J 0 bases, with 12 bases left between them. This CDR3 contains 16 residues.

This clonotype was detected only a few times. CDR3 coding DNA: TGTGCCAGCATTCGGTTTCGGGGGGTTAGCACTGAAGCTTTCTTT. Residues: CASIRFRGVSTEAFF. The J gene is TRBJ1-1, the V gene TRBV11-2; possibly TRBD1 for D (5 bases). The CDR3 runs to 15 residues. Germline CDR1 SGHAT, CDR2 FQNNGV. V gave up 7 bases and J gave up 4 bases, with 19 bases separating them.

This clonotype was recorded many times. J is TRBJ2-5 and V is TRBV5-1; possible D gene TRBD2, 5 bases. Trimming removed 1 base at V and 2 bases at J, with 9 bases between. Germline V gene sequence: CDR1 SGHRS, CDR2 YFSETQ. The CDR3 sequence is 14 residues long. The CDR3 protein is CASSLSKRQETQYF. The CDR3 nucleotides are TGCGCCAGCAGCTTGTCCAAGCGGCAAGAGACCCAGTACTTC.

The chain joins TRBV11-2 to TRBJ2-1, with TRBD2 as a possible D gene (6 bases). Germline V lookup: CDR1 SGHAT, CDR2 FQNNGV. Trimming left V 3 bases short and J 6 bases short, with 12 bases between. This CDR3 comprises 14 residues. The CDR3 DNA reads as TGTGCCAGCAGCTTGTTAACTAGCCTCAATGAGCAGTTCTTC. It codes for CASSLLTSLNEQFF.

This clonotype has at least ten counts. The chain couples TRBV11-3 to TRBJ2-4, with D unresolved. CDR3 length: 14 residues. Per the germline V gene, CDR1 is SGHNT and CDR2 is YENEEA. Trimming took 5 bases from V and 1 from J, leaving 9 bases between them. In nucleotides, the CDR3 is TGTGCCAGCAGCCACCGGGTGGCCAAAAACATTCAGTACTTC. Amino acids: CASSHRVAKNIQYF.

CDR3 nucleotides: TGTGCCAGCAGCCAAGGGAGTTCAGGGGGCACTGAAGCTTTCTTT. Translated: CASSQGSSGGTEAFF. The chain combines TRBV3-1 with TRBJ1-1; the match to TRBD1 covers 7 bases. V trimming: 1 base; J trimming: 4 bases; junction bases outside the gene matches: 6. The V gene's germline CDR1 is LGHDT and CDR2 YNNKEL (reference sequence). This CDR3 is 15 amino acids long. The complete variable domain, with remaining parts taken from reference TRBV3-1 and TRBJ1-1, reads DTAVSQTPKYLVTQMGNDKSIKCEQNLGHDTMYWYKQDSKKFLKIMFSYNNKELIINETVPNRFSPKSPDKAHLNLHINSLELGDSAVYFCASSQGSSGGTEAFFGQGTRLTVV.

This chain joins TRBV30 and TRBJ2-5, with D tentatively TRBD2 (6 bases). V gave up 2 bases and J gave up 0 bases, with 13 bases separating them. Germline CDR1 reads GTSNPN; CDR2 reads SVGIG (reference sequence). This CDR3 is built from 15 residues. The CDR3 bases are TGTGCCTGGAGTCGGGGAGGAGGCAACCAAGAGACCCAGTACTTC. Its protein is CAWSRGGGNQETQYF.

This clonotype was detected many times. The chain recombines TRBV5-5 with TRBJ2-7, with TRBD1 matching 10 bases. With V trimmed by 3 bases and J by 0 bases, 6 bases remained unmatched. The germline CDR1 and CDR2 sequences are SGHKS and YYEKEE (reference sequence). This CDR3 has 16 amino acids. DNA for the CDR3: TGTGCCAGCAGCTCGACAGGGGGCCGTAGCTCCTACGAGCAGTACTTC. It yields the protein CASSSTGGRSSYEQYF.

This clonotype was observed many times. V and J are TRBV7-8 and TRBJ2-1; D assignment may be TRBD1 or TRBD2 (6 bases each). The V end was cut by 5 bases, the J end by 9 bases, with 20 bases between. The CDR3 is made up of 15 amino acids. Germline loops: CDR1 SGHVS, CDR2 FQNEAQ. CDR3 region: CASSPSRGGGSEQFF. CDR3 nucleotides: TGTGCCAGCAGCCCCAGTAGAGGAGGGGGGAGTGAGCAGTTCTTC.

The chain uses TRBV7-9 and TRBJ2-1; TRBD2 agrees at 7 bases. The junction had 15 bases not matched to a gene; V was cut back by 5 bases and J by 5 bases. The CDR3 has 17 amino acids. Germline CDR1 reads SEHNR; CDR2 reads FQNEAQ (reference sequence). CDR3 DNA sequence: TGTGCCAGCAGCCTCATTCAGGGAGGGATTGGAGACAATGAGCAGTTCTTC. It is translated as CASSLIQGGIGDNEQFF.

This clonotype was counted many times. The rearrangement uses TRBV27 and TRBJ2-5, with 10 bases that match TRBD2. CDR3 length: 16 residues. Germline V lookup: CDR1 MNHEY, CDR2 SMNVEV (reference sequence). The ends lost 5 bases at V and 5 bases at J; junction bases unmatched: 11. CDR3 protein: CASSSPSGGVRETQYF. As DNA, the CDR3 is TGTGCCAGCAGTAGTCCTAGCGGGGGAGTCCGGGAGACCCAGTACTTC.

This clonotype was picked up many times. This chain connects TRBV20-1 to TRBJ2-7, with D perhaps TRBD1 or TRBD2 (7 bases each). CDR1 DFQATT and CDR2 SNEGSKA come from the germline V gene (reference sequence). With 1 base removed from V and 5 bases from J, the gap between germline ends came to 15 bases. The CDR3 has 14 residues. The CDR3 DNA follows: TGCAGTGCTAGAGCCCCGACAGGGAGGGACGAGCAGTACTTC. This sequence encodes CSARAPTGRDEQYF.

In this sample, this clonotype turned up many times. The chain joins TRBV6-5 to TRBJ1-2; TRBD1 aligns across 7 bases. The CDR3 length is 14 residues. The J segment lost 8 bases and the V segment lost 5 bases, leaving 11 bases of the junction unmatched. Germline V gene lookup returns CDR1 MNHEY and CDR2 SVGAGI. The CDR3 bases are TGTGCCAGCAGTGCCCCCTACAGGGGATTAGGCTACACCTTC. Translated: CASSAPYRGLGYTF.

This clonotype was recorded at least ten times. The genes are TRBV6-2 or TRBV6-3 and TRBJ2-3; D may be TRBD1 (6 bases). V was shortened by 8 bases and J by 7 bases, with 16 bases between the two germline ends. The germline V gene has CDR1 MNHEY and CDR2 SVGEGT. The CDR3 runs 13 residues. CDR3 DNA sequence: TGTGCCAGCCGACCAACACAGGGACATACGCAGTATTTT. It is translated as CASRPTQGHTQYF.

This clonotype showed up many times. The CDR3 loop is CASSLGGYNSPLHF. CDR3 nucleotide sequence: TGTGCCAGCAGCTTAGGGGGGTATAATTCACCCCTCCACTTT. The chain combines TRBV7-9 with TRBJ1-6, with D maybe TRBD1 (5 bases). Germline CDR1 SEHNR, CDR2 FQNEAQ (reference sequence). The CDR3 runs to 14 residues. The V end lost 1 base, the J end lost 4 bases, and 5 bases lay between the germline ends.

This chain uses TRBV6-2 or TRBV6-3 with TRBJ1-1, with D hard to call. V lost 8 bases to trimming and J lost 5 bases, with 9 bases between them. CDR1 and CDR2 from the germline V gene are MNHEY and SVGEGT. The CDR3 contains 11 residues. CDR3 sequence reads: CASCTGTEAFF. DNA for the CDR3: TGTGCCAGCTGTACTGGGACTGAAGCTTTCTTT.

This clonotype was counted at least ten times. This chain links TRBV18 with TRBJ2-7; perhaps TRBD1 as D (6 bases). The germline V gene encodes CDR1 KGHSH and CDR2 LQKENI. The CDR3 contains 14 residues. V lost 5 bases, J lost 6 bases, and 17 bases lay in between. CDR3 residues: CASSSSTGYSEQYF. The CDR3 bases are TGTGCCAGCTCAAGTTCGACAGGTTATAGCGAGCAGTACTTC. Full variable domain (remainder filled in from reference TRBV18 and TRBJ2-7): NAGVMQNPRHLVRRRGQEARLRCSPMKGHSHVYWYRQLPEEGLKFMVYLQKENIIDESGMPKERFSAEFPKEGPSILRIQQVVRGDSAAYFCASSSSTGYSEQYFGPGTRLTVT.

The table lists this clonotype with many counts. The chain is built from TRBV12-3 or TRBV12-4 and TRBJ1-4, with D perhaps TRBD1 (5 bases). V was shortened by 4 bases and J by 1 base, with 13 bases between the two germline ends. This CDR3 is built from 16 residues. CDR3 loop: CASSSTTGGTNEKLFF. CDR3 nucleotide sequence: TGTGCCAGCAGTTCGACGACCGGGGGAACTAATGAAAAACTGTTTTTT.

In the case of this clonotype: With a much larger clone just one base away, this may be a read error. The V gene is TRBV7-2, the J gene TRBJ2-3, with a weak D call TRBD1 (6 bases). CDR3 length equals 14 residues. V lost 5 bases and J 5 bases, leaving 14 bases between the germline ends. Germline assignment: CDR1 SGHTA and CDR2 FQGNSA. CDR3 nucleotide sequence: TGTGCCAGCAGCATTAATGGCAGGGGAGATACGCAGTATTTT. Protein product: CASSINGRGDTQYF.